This TCR beta chain was sequenced during a study of T cell responses to AZD1222 COVID-19 vaccine. Some clones are missing from TCRdb's copy, which holds only in-frame ones; the method was immunoSEQ multiplex PCR. The repertoire consists of roughly 100,000 clones, with 93% occurring once and the leading ten covering less than 6.5%. The germline V and J ends were trimmed by 0 bases and 9 bases, with 6 bases remaining between them. This CDR3 has 12 amino acids. The germline gives CDR1 MNHEY, CDR2 SMNVEV (reference sequence). The clonotype was recovered from an adult in good health. The input for sequencing was peripheral blood, taken on day 0 of AZD1222 vaccination. The V gene is TRBV27, the J gene TRBJ2-1; D is ambiguous. The CDR3 protein is CASSLSEGEQFF. DNA for the CDR3: TGTGCCAGCAGTTTATCGGAAGGTGAGCAGTTCTTC.